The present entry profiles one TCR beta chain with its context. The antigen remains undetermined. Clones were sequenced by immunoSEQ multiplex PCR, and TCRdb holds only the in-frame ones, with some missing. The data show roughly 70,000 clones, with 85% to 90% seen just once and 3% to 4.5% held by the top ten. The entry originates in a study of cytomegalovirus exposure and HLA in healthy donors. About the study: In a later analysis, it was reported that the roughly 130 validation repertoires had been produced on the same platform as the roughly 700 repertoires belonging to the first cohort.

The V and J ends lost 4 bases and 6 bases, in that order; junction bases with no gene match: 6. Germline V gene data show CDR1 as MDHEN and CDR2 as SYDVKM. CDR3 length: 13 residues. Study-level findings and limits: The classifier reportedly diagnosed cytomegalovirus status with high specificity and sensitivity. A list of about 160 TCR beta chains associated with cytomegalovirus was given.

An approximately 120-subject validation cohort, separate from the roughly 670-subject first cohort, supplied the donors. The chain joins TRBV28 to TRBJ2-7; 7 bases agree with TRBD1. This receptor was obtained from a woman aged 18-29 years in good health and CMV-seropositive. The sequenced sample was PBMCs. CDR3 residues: CASSSQYRGEQYF. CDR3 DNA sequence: TGTGCCAGCAGTTCGCAGTACAGGGGCGAGCAGTACTTC.